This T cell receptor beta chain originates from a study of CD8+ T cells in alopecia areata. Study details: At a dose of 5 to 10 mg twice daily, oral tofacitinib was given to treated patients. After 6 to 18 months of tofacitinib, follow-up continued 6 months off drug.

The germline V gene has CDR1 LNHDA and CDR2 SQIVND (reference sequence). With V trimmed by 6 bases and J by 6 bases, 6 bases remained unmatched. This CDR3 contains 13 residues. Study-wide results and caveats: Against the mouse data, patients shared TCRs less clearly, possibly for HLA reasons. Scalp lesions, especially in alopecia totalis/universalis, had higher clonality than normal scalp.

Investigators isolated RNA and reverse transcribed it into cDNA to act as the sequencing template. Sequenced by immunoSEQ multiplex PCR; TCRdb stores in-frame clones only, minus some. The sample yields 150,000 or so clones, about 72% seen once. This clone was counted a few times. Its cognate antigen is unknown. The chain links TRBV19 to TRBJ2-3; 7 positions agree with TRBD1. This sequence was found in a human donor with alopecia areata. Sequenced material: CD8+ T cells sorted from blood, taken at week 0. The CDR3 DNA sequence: TGTGCCAGTAGCCCGGGACAGCAGGATACGCAGTATTTT. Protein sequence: CASSPGQQDTQYF.